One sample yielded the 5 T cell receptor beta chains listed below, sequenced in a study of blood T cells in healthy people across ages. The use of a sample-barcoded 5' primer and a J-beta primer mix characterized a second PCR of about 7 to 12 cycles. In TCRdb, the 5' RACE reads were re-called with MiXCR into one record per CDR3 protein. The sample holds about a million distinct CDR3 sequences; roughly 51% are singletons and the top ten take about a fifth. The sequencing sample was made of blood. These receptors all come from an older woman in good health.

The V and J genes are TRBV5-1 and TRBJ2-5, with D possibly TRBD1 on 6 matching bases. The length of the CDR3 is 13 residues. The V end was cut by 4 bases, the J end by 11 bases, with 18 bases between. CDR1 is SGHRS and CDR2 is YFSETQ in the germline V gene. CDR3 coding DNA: TGCGCCAGCAGCCCACAGGGTGTCGAGGTTCAGTACTTC. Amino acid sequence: CASSPQGVEVQYF.

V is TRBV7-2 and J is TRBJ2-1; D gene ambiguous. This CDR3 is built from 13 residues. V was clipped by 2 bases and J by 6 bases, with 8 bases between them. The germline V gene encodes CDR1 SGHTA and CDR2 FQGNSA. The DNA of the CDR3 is TGTGCCAGCAGCTTAAGGGTAGCCAATGAGCAGTTCTTC. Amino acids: CASSLRVANEQFF.

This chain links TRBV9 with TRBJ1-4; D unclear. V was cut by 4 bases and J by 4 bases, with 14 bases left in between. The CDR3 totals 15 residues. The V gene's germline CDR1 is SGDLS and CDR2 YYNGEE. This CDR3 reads CASSLGAVLNEKLFF. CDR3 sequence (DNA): TGTGCCAGCAGCCTAGGAGCAGTTCTTAATGAAAAACTGTTTTTT.

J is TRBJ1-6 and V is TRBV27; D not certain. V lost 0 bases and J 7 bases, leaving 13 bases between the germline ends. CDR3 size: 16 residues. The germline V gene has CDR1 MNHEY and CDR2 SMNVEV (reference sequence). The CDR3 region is CASSLSRGSMNSPLHF. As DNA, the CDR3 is TGTGCCAGCAGTTTATCTCGGGGAAGTATGAATTCACCCCTCCACTTT.

The CDR3 region has the DNA TGTGCCAGCGGACGACCCTTTTCGGAGTCCTACAATGAGCAGTTCTTC. It yields the protein CASGRPFSESYNEQFF. V is TRBV6-5 and J is TRBJ2-1, with D hard to call. The length of the CDR3 is 16 residues. V was clipped by 8 bases and J by 1 base, with 18 bases between them. CDR1 is MNHEY and CDR2 is SVGAGI in the germline V gene.